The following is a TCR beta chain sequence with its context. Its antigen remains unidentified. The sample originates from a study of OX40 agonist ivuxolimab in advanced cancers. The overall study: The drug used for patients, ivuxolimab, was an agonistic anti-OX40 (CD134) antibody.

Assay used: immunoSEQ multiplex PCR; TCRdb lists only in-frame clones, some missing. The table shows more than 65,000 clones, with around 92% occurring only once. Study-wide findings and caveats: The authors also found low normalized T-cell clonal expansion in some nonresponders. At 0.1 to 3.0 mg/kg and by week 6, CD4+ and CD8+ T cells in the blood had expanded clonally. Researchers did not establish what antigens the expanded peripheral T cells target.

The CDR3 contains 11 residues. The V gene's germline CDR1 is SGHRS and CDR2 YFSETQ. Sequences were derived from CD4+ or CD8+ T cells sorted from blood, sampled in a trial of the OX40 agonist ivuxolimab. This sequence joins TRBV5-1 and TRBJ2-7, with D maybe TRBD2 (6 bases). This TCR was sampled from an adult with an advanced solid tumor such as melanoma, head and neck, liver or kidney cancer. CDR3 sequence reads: CASGLGREQYF. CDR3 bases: TGCGCTTCGGGACTGGGCAGAGAGCAGTACTTC.